The 23 T cell receptor beta chains below come from one sample, sequenced in a study of CD8 T cells in Susac syndrome (dated by TCRdb to 2018 to 2020). Libraries were built with the immunoSEQ multiplex PCR assay. RNA was extracted using the RNeasy kit, and about 0.45 to 1 ug of the RNA was reverse transcribed with random hexamers. Starting from the raw public reads, TCRdb applied fastp trimming at Q25, assembled clones with MiXCR and retained in-frame beta chains. Each record represents a unique CDR3 protein, reported with the most common genes and DNA among its rows. The sample table records some 190,000 distinct CDR3 sequences; less than 95% of these occur just once. The ten biggest clones cover around 0.15% of the sample. The sample consisted of CD4+ T cells from PBMCs. The source is a human donor with Susac syndrome.

The chain links TRBV6-1 to TRBJ2-5, with 16 bases identical to TRBD2. This CDR3 is 18 amino acids long. The V segment lost 6 bases and the J segment 2 bases; nucleotides outside the gene matches: 9. Germline lookup yields CDR1 MNHNS and CDR2 SASEGT. As DNA, the CDR3 is TGTGCCAGCAGAGACGGGGGACTAGCGGGGGGGATACAAGAGACCCAGTACTTC. The encoded protein is CASRDGGLAGGIQETQYF.

The CDR3 region is CASSLALRGRSYTF. The CDR3 bases are TGCGCCAGCAGCTTGGCCCTGCGAGGGAGGAGCTACACCTTC. The chain is built from TRBV5-1 and TRBJ1-2; D not resolved. V dropped 0 bases and J dropped 9 bases, with 15 bases sitting between them. Germline lookup yields CDR1 SGHRS and CDR2 YFSETQ. This CDR3 is built from 14 residues.

V is TRBV4-2 and J is TRBJ2-3; 11 bases are a match to TRBD2. CDR3 length: 16 residues. The V and J ends lost 2 bases and 1 base, in that order; junction bases with no gene match: 2. From germline, CDR1 is LGHNA and CDR2 YNFKEQ. This CDR3 is CASSQSTSGGTDTQYF. CDR3 in DNA: TGTGCCAGCAGCCAATCGACTAGCGGGGGCACAGATACGCAGTATTTT.

V usage is TRBV19 and J usage is TRBJ2-5, with 9 bases identical to TRBD1. CDR1 LNHDA and CDR2 SQIVND come from the germline V gene (reference sequence). The CDR3 runs 14 residues. J was trimmed by 2 bases and V by 7 bases; bases with no gene match: 5. In DNA form, the CDR3 reads TGTGCCAGTAACAAGGACAGGGGTCAAGAGACCCAGTACTTC. The encoded protein is CASNKDRGQETQYF.

Written as DNA, the CDR3 is TGTGCCAGCAGTTATCTCCCGCCGACAAAAGGCTACACCTTC. This codes for CASSYLPPTKGYTF. The V gene is TRBV6-2 or TRBV6-3, the J gene TRBJ1-2; D unresolved. This CDR3 comprises 14 residues. V lost 3 bases, J lost 8 bases, and 16 bases lay in between. CDR1 and CDR2 from the germline V gene are MNHEY and SVGEGT.

The V call is TRBV3-1, the J call TRBJ1-6; D is undetermined. Trimming pared 1 base from V and 6 bases from J, leaving 13 bases between. In germline, CDR1 is LGHDT, CDR2 YNNKEL (reference sequence). The CDR3 consists of 16 residues. DNA for the CDR3: TGTGCCAGCAGCCAAGGGCCCGGGATGCGTAATTCACCCCTCCACTTT. As protein: CASSQGPGMRNSPLHF.

This CDR3 reads CAWSHGTGKDQPQHF. CDR3 bases: TGTGCCTGGAGCCATGGGACAGGGAAGGATCAGCCCCAGCATTTT. The chain links TRBV30 to TRBJ1-5; 9 nucleotides line up with TRBD1. V was pared by 3 bases and J by 5 bases, with 8 bases of the junction left unmatched. The germline V gene has CDR1 GTSNPN and CDR2 SVGIG (reference sequence). This CDR3 contains 15 residues.

The chain is built from TRBV12-3 or TRBV12-4 and TRBJ1-6; D uncertain. Trimming took off 5 bases at V and 5 bases at J, with 4 bases between the two ends. This CDR3 spans 12 amino acids. The CDR3 nucleotides read TGTGCCAGCAGTCTTAATAATTCACCCCTCCACTTT. It yields the protein CASSLNNSPLHF.

The rearrangement links TRBV6-6 to TRBJ1-6; the match to TRBD1 covers 10 bases. This CDR3 comprises 15 residues. V lost 4 bases, J lost 6 bases, and 3 bases stayed unmatched. The germline V gene has CDR1 MNHNY and CDR2 SVGAGI (reference sequence). The CDR3 is CASSSGTGVNSPLHF. CDR3 nucleotides: TGTGCCAGCAGTTCCGGGACAGGGGTTAATTCACCCCTCCACTTT.

The V call is TRBV7-9, the J call TRBJ2-2; TRBD2 matches 7 bases. Germline assignment: CDR1 SEHNR and CDR2 FQNEAQ (reference sequence). The CDR3 loop spans 15 amino acids. The trim removed 5 bases at V and 3 bases at J, leaving 6 bases unmatched. The CDR3 here is CASSAQGLHTGELFF. In nucleotides, the CDR3 is TGTGCCAGCAGCGCTCAGGGACTACACACCGGGGAGCTGTTTTTT. Drawing the rest from reference TRBV7-9 and TRBJ2-2, the complete variable domain is DTGVSQNPRHKITKRGQNVTFRCDPISEHNRLYWYRQTLGQGPEFLTYFQNEAQLEKSRLLSDRFSAERPKGSFSTLEIQRTEQGDSAMYLCASSAQGLHTGELFFGEGSRLTVL.

V usage is TRBV20-1 and J usage is TRBJ2-7; TRBD1 is a possible D gene (5 bases). CDR3 size: 16 residues. The germline V gene encodes CDR1 DFQATT and CDR2 SNEGSKA (reference sequence). Trimming removed 4 bases from V and 2 bases from J, with 21 bases in between. CDR3 sequence: CSANWRSRVGTYEQYF. CDR3 in DNA: TGCAGTGCTAATTGGAGATCCAGGGTCGGTACCTACGAGCAGTACTTC.

V usage is TRBV7-9 and J usage is TRBJ1-1; D possibly corresponds to TRBD1 (6 bases). The CDR3 runs to 15 residues. Between the trimmed V and J ends, which lost 6 bases and 6 bases, there was a span of 20 bases. From germline, CDR1 is SEHNR and CDR2 FQNEAQ (reference sequence). CDR3: CASSLRGGGSSEAFF. The CDR3 DNA reads TGTGCCAGCAGTTTAAGGGGAGGGGGTAGTTCTGAAGCTTTCTTT.

The V call is TRBV20-1, the J call TRBJ1-5, with 7 bases aligning to TRBD1. The CDR3 covers 15 residues. J was trimmed by 3 bases and V by 2 bases; bases with no gene match: 7. Looked up from germline, CDR1 is DFQATT and CDR2 is SNEGSKA (reference sequence). The CDR3 DNA sequence: TGCAGTGCTAGACGACCGGGACAGCTCAATCAGCCCCAGCATTTT. Amino acids: CSARRPGQLNQPQHF.

V and J are TRBV29-1 and TRBJ2-5, with D possibly matching TRBD2 (7 bases). The length of the CDR3 is 15 residues. Per germline, CDR1 SQVTM and CDR2 ANQGSEA. V dropped 4 bases and J dropped 1 base, with 16 bases sitting between them. CDR3 sequence: CSVVLGGGGQETQYF. The CDR3 DNA is TGCAGCGTTGTGTTAGGCGGGGGCGGCCAAGAGACCCAGTACTTC. Supplemented by reference TRBV29-1 and TRBJ2-5, the full variable domain reads SAVISQKPSRDICQRGTSLTIQCQVDSQVTMMFWYRQQPGQSLTLIATANQGSEATYESGFVIDKFPISRPNLTFSTLTVSNMSPEDSSIYLCSVVLGGGGQETQYFGPGTRLLVL.

The chain uses TRBV6-2 or TRBV6-3 and TRBJ1-1; 7 nucleotides align to TRBD1. V shed 7 bases, J shed 1 base, and the junction held 6 bases outside the gene matches. The CDR3 loop spans 14 amino acids. Germline V gene sequence: CDR1 MNHEY, CDR2 SVGEGT. CDR3 sequence (DNA): TGTGCCAGCATCGTCAGGACAGGGAACACTGAAGCTTTCTTT. Translation: CASIVRTGNTEAFF.

This clonotype has a single count. The CDR3 nucleotides read TGTGCCAGCAGTTACGAGGCCGTACAAGAGACCCAGTACTTC. The encoded protein is CASSYEAVQETQYF. The chain has TRBV6-6 and TRBJ2-5, with D unresolved. Trimming shortened V by 2 bases and J by 2 bases, and 9 bases separated the two germline ends. The CDR3 totals 14 residues. Germline values: CDR1 MNHNY, CDR2 SVGAGI (reference sequence).

This clonotype was observed a single time. This rearrangement joins TRBV11-2 to TRBJ2-3; D unresolved. There are 12 residues in the CDR3. V was pared by 5 bases and J by 4 bases, with 7 bases between. The germline CDR1 and CDR2 sequences are SGHAT and FQNNGV. CDR3 DNA sequence: TGTGCCAGCAGCGGAAGCCCAGATACGCAGTATTTT. This codes for CASSGSPDTQYF.

The CDR3 bases are TGCAGCGTTATCCGCTCGGGAAGGACCAATGAGCAGTTCTTC. Translation gives CSVIRSGRTNEQFF. The rearrangement links TRBV29-1 to TRBJ2-1, with a weak D call TRBD2 (5 bases). Trimming took 5 bases from V and 6 from J, leaving 17 bases between them. Germline V gene sequence: CDR1 SQVTM, CDR2 ANQGSEA. The CDR3 length is 14 residues.

This clonotype has just one count. The chain couples TRBV5-4 to TRBJ2-2; 7 positions agree with TRBD2. J lost 1 base, V lost 2 bases, and 5 bases had no gene match. The CDR3 contains 16 residues. In germline, CDR1 is SGHNT, CDR2 YYREEE (reference sequence). CDR3 loop: CASSFEGGRNTGELFF. The CDR3 nucleotides read TGTGCCAGCAGCTTCGAGGGAGGGAGGAACACCGGGGAGCTGTTTTTT.

This chain uses TRBV2 with TRBJ1-2, with D unresolved. The CDR3 loop spans 12 amino acids. V was trimmed by 5 bases and J by 7 bases, leaving 11 bases between them. CDR1 and CDR2 (germline): SNHLY, FYNNEI. The DNA for the CDR3 is TGTGCCAGCAGTTATACGGCTGCTGGCTACACCTTC. This translates into CASSYTAAGYTF.

The rearrangement joins TRBV9 to TRBJ2-5; 9 bases line up with TRBD1. CDR1 SGDLS and CDR2 YYNGEE come from the germline V gene. Losses at the gene ends were 3 bases for V and 5 bases for J; bases not matched to a gene: 8. The CDR3 spans 15 residues. The CDR3 region is CASSGTGTGWETQYF. DNA for the CDR3: TGTGCCAGCAGCGGGACCGGGACAGGGTGGGAGACCCAGTACTTC.

The genes are TRBV20-1 and TRBJ1-5; no reliable D call. Looked up from germline, CDR1 is DFQATT and CDR2 is SNEGSKA (reference sequence). V lost 0 bases and J 7 bases, leaving 7 bases between the germline ends. There are 12 residues in the CDR3. DNA for the CDR3: TGCAGTGCTAGAGAGGCGGGGCAGCCCCAGCATTTT. Translation: CSAREAGQPQHF.

The rearrangement links TRBV18 to TRBJ1-6; D is unresolved. CDR3 size: 13 residues. The V end was cut by 6 bases, the J end by 8 bases, with 11 bases between. The germline V gene encodes CDR1 KGHSH and CDR2 LQKENI. The CDR3 nucleotides are TGTGCCAGCTCCCCGACTTTTGATTCACCCCTCCACTTT. This gives the protein CASSPTFDSPLHF.